This T cell receptor beta chain derives from a study of T cell responses to AZD1222 COVID-19 vaccine. Whole-study findings and limits: The sample set comprised mostly white British donors with more females, and clonal diversity was possibly underestimated.

Trimming pared 6 bases from V and 3 bases from J, leaving 15 bases between. Per germline, CDR1 MNHNY and CDR2 SVGAGI (reference sequence). There are 14 residues in the CDR3. Clones were sequenced by immunoSEQ multiplex PCR, and TCRdb holds only the in-frame ones, with some missing. The sample lists more than 150,000 clones, 88% occurring once. About this clone itself: Antigen: not known.

The chain combines TRBV6-6 with TRBJ2-7; D possibly uses TRBD1 or TRBD2 (5 bases each). The material sequenced was peripheral blood, taken 28 days after the second AZD1222 dose. The clonotype comes from an adult who received the AZD1222 COVID-19 vaccine. For the CDR3, the DNA is TGTGCCAGCAGGGAAACCGGGACCGGCTACGAGCAGTACTTC. Protein product: CASRETGTGYEQYF.